Presented here are 14 T cell receptor beta chains from one specimen sequenced in a study of CXCR3-negative and CXCR3-positive naive CD8 T cells. UMI-labeled TRB cDNA libraries were prepared by 5' RACE. For each CDR3 protein, TCRdb gives one entry from its re-call of the 5' RACE reads, without DNA. The repertoire shows about 43,000 distinct CDR3 sequences; the top ten hold around a tenth. Material: memory CD8+ T cells from blood. All receptors come from a human donor in good health. Some clones in this sample may be carry-over from other donors' samples.

The chain links TRBV12-3 or TRBV12-4 to TRBJ2-5; no DNA is available, so the TRBD1 call from TCRdb remains unchecked. This CDR3 has 12 residues. CDR3 protein: CASSGTQETQYF.

The genes are TRBV27 and TRBJ2-2; absent DNA, TCRdb's TRBD1 call cannot be checked. The germline V gene has CDR1 MNHEY and CDR2 SMNVEV (reference sequence). The CDR3 has 15 amino acids. The CDR3 region is CASSLTRGGTGELFF.

The chain joins TRBV12-3 or TRBV12-4 to TRBJ2-7; checking the TCRdb D call of TRBD1 is not possible without DNA. The CDR3 has 14 residues. CDR3 sequence reads: CASSLLDRYGEQYF.

The chain combines TRBV6-6 with TRBJ2-3; the D gene TCRdb calls, TRBD2, cannot be checked with no DNA. CDR1 is MNHNY, CDR2 SVGAGI, per germline (reference sequence). The CDR3 is made up of 13 amino acids. The chain's CDR3 is CASSRAKTDTQYF.

The chain carries TRBV7-2 and TRBJ2-3. This CDR3 spans 16 amino acids. Germline V lookup: CDR1 SGHTA, CDR2 FQGNSA. This CDR3 reads CASSLVWVSSTDTQYF.

The V and J genes are TRBV7-3 and TRBJ2-1; the TCRdb call, TRBD2, lacks DNA for checking. The CDR3 contains 16 residues. In germline, CDR1 is SGHTA, CDR2 FQGTGA. The CDR3 sequence is CASSSDTSGGLYEQFF.

V and J are TRBV6-2 or TRBV6-3 and TRBJ2-1; TCRdb outputs TRBD2, but without DNA this stays unchecked. Per the germline V gene, CDR1 is MNHEY and CDR2 is SVGEGT. CDR3 length equals 17 residues. This CDR3 is CASSPSPYGVYDNEQFF.

The chain combines TRBV29-1 with TRBJ2-2. This CDR3 contains 13 residues. Germline CDR1 and CDR2: SQVTM and ANQGSEA. CDR3: CSVEDSLTGELFF.

The chain links TRBV6-2 or TRBV6-3 to TRBJ2-7; TCRdb's D gene call, TRBD1, goes unchecked for lack of DNA. The CDR3 runs 14 residues. Looked up from germline, CDR1 is MNHEY and CDR2 is SVGEGT. This CDR3 reads CASTAGTYLYEQYF.

V and J are TRBV12-3 or TRBV12-4 and TRBJ2-1; absent DNA, TCRdb's TRBD1 call cannot be checked. The CDR3 is 14 amino acids. The CDR3 spells CASSTRDGHNEQFF.

Considering frequency, this clonotype is medium-sized (0.01 to 0.1%). The J gene is TRBJ2-7, the V gene TRBV5-6; TCRdb returns TRBD1, unconfirmable since there is no DNA. Looked up from germline, CDR1 is SGHDT and CDR2 is YYEEEE. The CDR3 length is 14 residues. CDR3 sequence: CASSLRGQGYEQYF.

This chain links TRBV6-9 with TRBJ2-5; TCRdb picks TRBD2, but there is no DNA to check that call. The CDR3 spans 18 residues. Germline values: CDR1 MNHGY, CDR2 SVAAGI. The CDR3 sequence is CASSLYGGAAEPQETQYF.

The chain combines TRBV4-3 with TRBJ1-1. The germline V gene has CDR1 LGHNA and CDR2 YSLEER. The CDR3 spans 14 residues. This CDR3 reads CASSQVSGNTEAFF.

The rearrangement uses TRBV29-1 and TRBJ2-7; no DNA is available, so the TRBD1 call from TCRdb remains unchecked. This CDR3 has 13 residues. Germline assignment: CDR1 SQVTM and CDR2 ANQGSEA. The CDR3 is CSVEVEGRYEQYF.